A single sample is the source of the 11 T cell receptor beta chains below, sequenced in a study of blood T cell repertoires in COVID-19. Repertoires were generated with immunoSEQ multiplex PCR, while TCRdb's copy carries only in-frame clones and drops some. The table records some 220,000 clones, 75% to 85% of them present only once. Sequencing used peripheral blood. The receptors derive from a human donor in a cohort sampled during active COVID-19.

A note on this clone: Other DNA sequences in the sample encode the same CDR3. The chain is built from TRBV18 and TRBJ1-5, with 9 bases lining up with TRBD1. Germline CDR1 KGHSH, CDR2 LQKENI. V lost 3 bases to trimming and J lost 7 bases; unmatched junction nucleotides: 4. The CDR3 is 14 amino acids. The CDR3: CASSPDRGRQPQHF. The CDR3 DNA reads as TGTGCCAGCTCACCGGACAGGGGAAGACAGCCCCAGCATTTT.

This rearrangement joins TRBV19 to TRBJ1-6; no firm D call. Germline V gene lookup returns CDR1 LNHDA and CDR2 SQIVND (reference sequence). This CDR3 spans 16 amino acids. Trimming removed 6 bases at V and 6 bases at J, with 18 bases between. The CDR3 sequence is CASSRISGGSNSPLHF. The CDR3 nucleotides read TGTGCCAGTAGCAGGATCAGTGGAGGCTCTAATTCACCCCTCCACTTT.

This chain's CDR3 is CASSFREAHSPLHF. Written as DNA, the CDR3 is TGCGCCAGCAGCTTCCGGGAGGCCCATTCACCCCTCCACTTT. The chain uses TRBV5-1 and TRBJ1-6; D remains unclear. V lost 2 bases and J 8 bases, leaving 11 bases between the germline ends. Per the germline V gene, CDR1 is SGHRS and CDR2 is YFSETQ. This CDR3 region has 14 residues.

V gene TRBV29-1 combines with J gene TRBJ1-3; 9 bases fit TRBD1. Trimming took 4 bases from V and 2 from J; bases not matched to a gene: 15. CDR3 size: 18 residues. Germline V gene sequence: CDR1 SQVTM, CDR2 ANQGSEA. Here the CDR3 DNA reads TGCAGCGTTGCAATACCGGGACAGGGCCGTCCCCCTGGAAACACCATATATTTT. It encodes CSVAIPGQGRPPGNTIYF.

The chain combines TRBV30 with TRBJ1-1; tentatively, D is TRBD1 (5 bases). The V end was cut by 8 bases, the J end by 5 bases, with 18 bases between. Germline V lookup: CDR1 GTSNPN, CDR2 SVGIG (reference sequence). This CDR3 contains 13 residues. Here the CDR3 reads CAGGAGYRTEAFF. Written as DNA, the CDR3 is TGTGCCGGAGGGGCAGGGTACAGGACTGAAGCTTTCTTT.

The genes are TRBV10-3 and TRBJ2-7, with 7 bases lining up with TRBD1. CDR1 and CDR2 from the germline V gene are ENHRY and SYGVKD. The ends lost 6 bases at V and 4 bases at J; junction bases unmatched: 6. The CDR3 spans 13 residues. CDR3 in amino acids: CAIRRDREYEQYF. CDR3 DNA sequence: TGTGCCATCAGACGGGACAGAGAATACGAGCAGTACTTC.

The J gene is TRBJ2-3, the V gene TRBV10-3; TRBD2 aligns across 10 bases. There are 15 residues in the CDR3. The germline gives CDR1 ENHRY, CDR2 SYGVKD. Unmatched junction bases numbered 4, after V lost 3 bases and J lost 4 bases. CDR3 region: CAISELLAGSDTQYF. CDR3 nucleotides: TGTGCCATCAGTGAATTACTAGCGGGGTCAGATACGCAGTATTTT.

Concerning this clone itself: A much larger clone sits a single nucleotide away, making a read error possible. V usage is TRBV19 and J usage is TRBJ2-2; D possibly corresponds to TRBD2 (7 bases). V dropped 6 bases and J dropped 4 bases, with 12 bases sitting between them. CDR3 size: 14 residues. Looked up from germline, CDR1 is LNHDA and CDR2 is SQIVND (reference sequence). CDR3 in amino acids: CASREGGCTGELFF. Written as DNA, the CDR3 is TGTGCCAGTAGAGAGGGGGGGTGCACCGGGGAGCTGTTTTTT.

The J gene is TRBJ1-2, the V gene TRBV30; the D gene is possibly TRBD1 (6 bases). Looked up from germline, CDR1 is GTSNPN and CDR2 is SVGIG (reference sequence). Trimming removed 4 bases at V and 5 bases at J, with 26 bases between. The CDR3 spans 17 residues. CDR3 sequence (DNA): TGTGCCTGGACCCGGGGGGCAGGGGCGCATAGAAGATATGGCTACACCTTC. Its protein product is CAWTRGAGAHRRYGYTF.

The table lists this clone with a few counts. The chain recombines TRBV5-1 with TRBJ2-2; tentatively, D is TRBD2 (6 bases). The ends were cut back, 6 bases at V and 0 bases at J, with 9 bases in the middle. The CDR3 has 14 amino acids. Germline V gene lookup returns CDR1 SGHRS and CDR2 YFSETQ. CDR3 amino acids: CASKLATNTGELFF. As DNA, the CDR3 is TGCGCCAGCAAACTAGCCACGAACACCGGGGAGCTGTTTTTT.

The chain recombines TRBV7-9 with TRBJ1-4; 10 nucleotides match TRBD1. Germline V gives CDR1 SEHNR, CDR2 FQNEAQ (reference sequence). V lost 6 bases and J lost 3; bases outside the gene matches: 4. The CDR3 loop spans 15 amino acids. The CDR3 spells CASSRQGAPNEKLFF. CDR3 nucleotides: TGTGCCAGCAGTCGACAGGGGGCCCCTAATGAAAAACTGTTTTTT.